This TCR beta chain was captured by sequencing in a study of circulating CD8 cells and anti-PD-1 response in melanoma. Study-wide context: Complete or partial response defined responders; stable or progressive disease, non-responders.

Points from the study as a whole: Peptide assays on expanded sorted subsets replaced tumor-based reactivity testing. Experiments were generally run without replicates.

Four subsets defined by PD-1 and/or TIGIT were sorted from live CD3+CD8+TCRalphabeta+ cells. Using approximately 14 ng of total RNA, TCR libraries were made with the QIAseq Immune Repertoire TCR panel. Via MiXCR, TCRdb re-called the reads, giving one row per CDR3 protein. The sample consists of about 420 distinct CDR3 sequences, 5% to 7% of them appearing once. In its sample, this clonotype ranks as large. No antigen is known for it. V lost 2 bases and J 4 bases, leaving 13 bases between the germline ends. CDR3 length: 15 amino acids. The germline gives CDR1 LNHDA, CDR2 SQIVND (reference sequence). The specimen comprised CD8+ T cells from PBMCs, sampled at baseline or after one month of anti-PD-1 therapy (not recorded which). This clonotype was obtained from a human donor with melanoma. V gene TRBV19 combines with J gene TRBJ2-3; D unresolved. DNA of the CDR3: TGTGCCAGTAGTATAACGCCCAACTACTCAGATACGCAGTATTTT. This encodes CASSITPNYSDTQYF.